This T cell receptor beta chain was identified in a study of blood T cell repertoires in COVID-19. Study in general: Some COVID-19 samples were acute and others convalescent; all came from the United States, Italy and Spain.

CDR1 SGHRS and CDR2 YFSETQ come from the germline V gene. Trimming took off 5 bases at V and 3 bases at J, with 14 bases between the two ends. The CDR3 has 15 amino acids. Produced via immunoSEQ multiplex PCR; TCRdb's table is partial and in-frame only. Of about 140,000 clones in the sample, over 65% are singletons; the top ten hold approximately 4.5%. Sequenced material: peripheral blood. V usage is TRBV5-1 and J usage is TRBJ1-4; D call uncertain. The TCR sequence derives from an elderly woman with active or convalescent COVID-19. The CDR3 DNA reads as TGCGCCAGCAGTTACACCGGGAACTCTAATGAAAAACTGTTTTTT. Amino acid sequence: CASSYTGNSNEKLFF. The full variable domain, in which reference TRBV5-1 and TRBJ1-4 provide the parts outside the CDR3, is KAGVTQTPRYLIKTRGQQVTLSCSPISGHRSVSWYQQTPGQGLQFLFEYFSETQRNKGNFPGRFSGRQFSNSRSEMNVSTLELGDSALYLCASSYTGNSNEKLFFGSGTQLSVL.